Following are 13 T cell receptor beta chains from one sample sequenced in a study of shared clonotypes between healthy human individuals. TCRdb keeps only in-frame clones here, not all; method: immunoSEQ multiplex PCR. The sample has 2 million to 2.5 million clones, about 94% seen once; the top ten hold 0.13%. Sequencing input: naive CD4+ T cells sorted from blood. The subset here: CD45RA+ positively selected. These receptors were obtained from a man aged 18 to 30 in good health.

The chain employs TRBV7-2 and TRBJ1-5; D is perhaps TRBD1 (6 bases). The germline V gene encodes CDR1 SGHTA and CDR2 FQGNSA. The V end lost 1 base, the J end lost 6 bases, and 19 bases lay between the germline ends. The CDR3 extends over 17 amino acids. CDR3 amino acids: CASSLGGGRAGTQPQHF. In DNA, the CDR3 is TGTGCCAGCAGCTTAGGAGGGGGTCGGGCAGGGACTCAGCCCCAGCATTTT.

This sequence joins TRBV5-5 and TRBJ2-5; TRBD1 matches at 10 bases. Trimming cost V 4 bases and J 10 bases; bases outside gene matches: 7. The CDR3 contains 13 residues. CDR1 and CDR2 from the germline V gene are SGHKS and YYEKEE (reference sequence). CDR3 amino acids: CASSGGQGLVQYF. The CDR3 coding sequence is TGTGCCAGCAGCGGGGGACAGGGGCTGGTCCAGTACTTC.

The gene calls are TRBV11-2 and TRBJ2-7; 11 nucleotides agree with TRBD2. The V gene end was trimmed by 1 base and the J gene end by 6 bases; junction bases not matched to a gene: 11. The CDR3 covers 17 residues. The germline V gene encodes CDR1 SGHAT and CDR2 FQNNGV. CDR3 region: CASSLAAALAGGSEQYF. The DNA for the CDR3 is TGTGCCAGCAGCTTAGCCGCGGCTCTAGCGGGAGGCTCCGAGCAGTACTTC.

V and J are TRBV6-1 and TRBJ1-2; perhaps TRBD1 as D (5 bases). V was clipped by 3 bases and J by 8 bases, with 16 bases between them. The germline V gene encodes CDR1 MNHNS and CDR2 SASEGT. The CDR3 is 14 amino acids. CDR3 nucleotides: TGTGCCAGCAGTGACGGAGGGGAATATCGAGGCTACACCTTC. This gives the protein CASSDGGEYRGYTF.

This clone has only a few counts. Other DNA sequences in this specimen translate into the identical CDR3. The V gene is TRBV5-1, the J gene TRBJ1-4; tentatively, D is TRBD1 (6 bases). This CDR3 spans 15 amino acids. The germline V and J ends were trimmed by 0 bases and 1 base, with 7 bases remaining between them. CDR1 and CDR2 from the germline V gene are SGHRS and YFSETQ. The CDR3 nucleotides read TGCGCCAGCAGCTTGGAGGGGGGAACTAATGAAAAACTGTTTTTT. Translation gives CASSLEGGTNEKLFF.

In the case of this clone: At the DNA level, this CDR3 is encoded by other sequences in the same sample as well. The chain has TRBV4-1 and TRBJ2-7, with 9 bases aligning to TRBD1. The junction had 3 bases not matched to a gene; V was cut back by 3 bases and J by 3 bases. Germline CDR1 MGHRA, CDR2 YSYEKL. The CDR3 totals 14 residues. The CDR3 is CASSHPGQGYEQYF. The CDR3 DNA reads TGCGCCAGCAGCCATCCGGGACAGGGCTACGAGCAGTACTTC.

The chain uses TRBV5-1 and TRBJ2-2; no reliable D call. V was clipped by 2 bases and J by 5 bases, with 10 bases between them. Germline CDR1 reads SGHRS; CDR2 reads YFSETQ. This CDR3 is 14 amino acids long. The CDR3 here is CASSFLKETGELFF. CDR3 bases: TGCGCCAGCAGCTTTCTGAAGGAAACCGGGGAGCTGTTTTTT. Filled out from reference TRBV5-1 and TRBJ2-2, the complete variable domain reads KAGVTQTPRYLIKTRGQQVTLSCSPISGHRSVSWYQQTPGQGLQFLFEYFSETQRNKGNFPGRFSGRQFSNSRSEMNVSTLELGDSALYLCASSFLKETGELFFGEGSRLTVL.

V gene TRBV7-9 combines with J gene TRBJ2-2, with D possibly matching TRBD1 (6 bases). Deletions cut 2 bases from V and 4 bases from J, with 11 bases between. Germline lookup yields CDR1 SEHNR and CDR2 FQNEAQ (reference sequence). This CDR3 is 15 amino acids long. The CDR3 reads CASSLLTGSTGELFF. The CDR3 nucleotides read TGTGCCAGCAGCTTACTCACAGGGTCCACCGGGGAGCTGTTTTTT. Full variable domain (outside the CDR3, taken from reference TRBV7-9 and TRBJ2-2): DTGVSQNPRHKITKRGQNVTFRCDPISEHNRLYWYRQTLGQGPEFLTYFQNEAQLEKSRLLSDRFSAERPKGSFSTLEIQRTEQGDSAMYLCASSLLTGSTGELFFGEGSRLTVL.

The sample holds one count of this clone. This CDR3 is CASTTSLATNEKLFF. DNA of the CDR3: TGTGCCAGTACCACCAGCCTTGCAACTAATGAAAAACTGTTTTTT. V usage is TRBV6-1 and J usage is TRBJ1-4; D ambiguous. V was pared by 9 bases and J by 0 bases, with 14 bases between. Germline lookup yields CDR1 MNHNS and CDR2 SASEGT. The length of the CDR3 is 15 residues.

V and J are TRBV4-2 and TRBJ1-5, with unresolved D. Germline V gene data show CDR1 as LGHNA and CDR2 as YNFKEQ. With 0 bases removed from V and 3 bases from J, the gap between germline ends came to 9 bases. The CDR3 extends over 15 amino acids. The CDR3 DNA sequence: TGTGCCAGCAGCCAAGATTCATCCGACAATCAGCCCCAGCATTTT. Protein sequence: CASSQDSSDNQPQHF.

The chain recombines TRBV5-1 with TRBJ2-3; 8 bases fit TRBD2. CDR1 and CDR2 (germline): SGHRS, YFSETQ. This CDR3 region has 13 residues. V trimming: 5 bases; J trimming: 4 bases; junction bases outside the gene matches: 3. CDR3 sequence: CASRHGGADTQYF. DNA for the CDR3: TGCGCCAGCAGACACGGGGGGGCAGATACGCAGTATTTT.

V usage is TRBV4-1 and J usage is TRBJ1-5; D might be TRBD1 (6 bases). This CDR3 contains 18 residues. CDR1 and CDR2 (germline): MGHRA, YSYEKL. V was clipped by 0 bases and J by 7 bases, with 22 bases between them. The CDR3 DNA is TGCGCCAGCAGCCAAGAAGGGGGGCAAGGAGTAGGAGGCCAGCCCCAGCATTTT. Translating it yields CASSQEGGQGVGGQPQHF.

V and J are TRBV14 and TRBJ2-2, with 9 bases fitting TRBD2. Germline values: CDR1 SGHDN, CDR2 FVKESK. The V segment lost 0 bases and the J segment 6 bases; nucleotides outside the gene matches: 8. The CDR3 has 17 amino acids. DNA of the CDR3: TGTGCCAGCAGCCAAGATCAAAGCGGGGGGCTCGCCGGGGAGCTGTTTTTT. The encoded protein is CASSQDQSGGLAGELFF. Supplemented by reference TRBV14 and TRBJ2-2, the full variable domain reads EAGVTQFPSHSVIEKGQTVTLRCDPISGHDNLYWYRRVMGKEIKFLLHFVKESKQDESGMPNNRFLAERTGGTYSTLKVQPAELEDSGVYFCASSQDQSGGLAGELFFGEGSRLTVL.